This T cell receptor beta chain originates from a study of cytomegalovirus exposure and HLA in healthy donors. Study summary: Early on, a data release was issued that held about 85 million unique TCRs from HLA-typed donors. Broader study findings: Association of a missense DCLRE1C variant with TCR beta V- and J-gene trimming was reported in a later analysis.

As to this clone: Its antigen is still unknown.

The PCR employed 60 Vbeta primers together with 13 Jbeta primers. As processed by the authors: About 9.9 million shared chains were among 65 million to 85 million unique TCR beta chains counted in a later analysis. TCRdb keeps only in-frame clones here, not all; method: immunoSEQ multiplex PCR. The V and J calls and the clone size are those of that table, but D and trimming were determined from the DNA. The sample yields 250,000 or so clones, about nine tenths seen once. Trimming took 4 bases from V and 8 from J; bases not matched to a gene: 7. Germline values: CDR1 ENHRY, CDR2 SYGVKD. This CDR3 comprises 15 residues.

This TCR derives from a girl aged 2-9 years in good health and CMV-seronegative. The material sequenced was PBMCs. The chain is built from TRBV10-3 and TRBJ1-6; 8 positions match TRBD1. The CDR3 DNA sequence: TGTGCCATCAGTGCGTCGGCGGACAGGGATTCACCCCTCCACTTT. As protein: CAISASADRDSPLHF.